This T cell receptor (beta chain) was recovered during a study of T cell repertoires in ileal Crohn's disease (dated by TCRdb to between 2018 and 2021). Concerning the study at large: Median disease duration was around 8 years, and 30% to 45% of patients were identified as active smokers at the time of surgery. The M6 samples were biopsies of the neoterminal ileum collected during postoperative colonoscopy. TCR repertoire analysis was performed in around 57 Crohn's disease patients drawn from a prospective multicentre cohort. Every patient underwent surgery because of a complication, which was stricturing disease in about 61% and penetrating disease in around 39%. Endoscopic postoperative recurrence was defined by a Rutgeerts score above i0. The study ran alongside a multicentre cohort designed to identify predictors of early endoscopic recurrence after ileocolonic resection. Postoperative therapy was given to about half of the patients, with thiopurines administered to about a dozen patients and anti-TNF agents administered to some 17 patients. A total of roughly 170 mucosal samples from roughly 57 patients were sequenced, collected from several sites on the surgical specimen and at postoperative endoscopy.

For commercial TCRB immunosequencing, 450 to 550 nanograms of biopsy DNA were submitted for each sample. CDR3 regions were amplified from genomic DNA by Adaptive Biotechnology using a two-step, amplification bias-controlled multiplex PCR. Primers covering every V and J gene segment were used in the first PCR, while barcodes and Illumina adapters were added in the second PCR. CDR3 libraries were sequenced on an Illumina instrument. Concerning the study's data processing: The analysis used both the pipelines supplied by the vendor and custom analysis of the raw data in R/Bioconductor with R version 3.3.0. Clonality, which ranges from 0 to 1, was calculated as the inverse of the normalised Shannon entropy across all productive clones. High-frequency clones were defined as the repertoire share of the top 100 clones, retaining only clones passing a 95% confidence test. Overlap between samples was measured with the Morisita-Horn index, while repertoire diversity was measured with the Simpson index. The clones in this table, taken by TCRdb from immuneACCESS, are in-frame only. Not every clone is retained; where verified, under half of the shortfall comes from an unresolved V gene, and the cause of the rest is unknown. V and J calls and clone size come straight from that table; D and trimming were deduced from the DNA. The sample yields 3,000 to 3,500 clones; around 86% were counted once. 2% to 2.5% of the sample belongs to the ten largest clones.

The paper as a whole reports these results and caveats: Higher high-frequency clone percentages at surgery were associated with endoscopic recurrence; all patients with clonality above 26.8% (18/57) had recurrence. Compared with CD4 T cells, sorted CD8 T cells held more high-frequency clones, which suggests that the mucosal expansions were mostly CD8. The timing of postoperative endoscopy varied within the first year after surgery, and the median delay was around 6.9 months. Only a subgroup of patients, of unstated size, had mucosal CD4 and CD8 T cells sorted and sequenced. Compared with non-smokers, patients who were active smokers at surgery showed a significantly higher proportion of clonal expansions (roughly 26% vs 20%, p=0.02).

This clone was found once. The clone's antigen remains unknown. Base qualities are not provided; no much larger clone lies one nucleotide away. V lost 2 bases and J lost 8 bases, and the count of bases not matched to a germline gene is 3. The CDR3, cysteine through phenylalanine, is 13 amino acids long. This entry keeps only the CDR3 DNA: 39 bases, framed from base 1. CDR1 is given as SGHDT and CDR2 as YYEEEE, both from the germline V gene. Sample time point, as interpreted from the label and publication: neoterminal ileum biopsy at postoperative endoscopy, about 6 months after surgery. Eligible patients were adults with ileal or ileocolonic Crohn's disease who had an indication for ileocolonic resection. Before DNA extraction, whole ileal mucosal biopsies were kept frozen at -80 degrees C. Genomic DNA was extracted from frozen whole biopsies with a TRizol-based method and quantified on a NanoDrop 2000 spectrophotometer.

The specimen sequenced was ileal tissue. The receptor was derived from an adult with Crohn's disease. The rearrangement combines TRBV5-6 with TRBJ2-1; the central 8 bases match TRBD2. The DNA sequence is TGTGCCAGCAGCTTACAGCGGGGGTATGAGCAGTTCTTC. Its product reads: CASSLQRGYEQFF.